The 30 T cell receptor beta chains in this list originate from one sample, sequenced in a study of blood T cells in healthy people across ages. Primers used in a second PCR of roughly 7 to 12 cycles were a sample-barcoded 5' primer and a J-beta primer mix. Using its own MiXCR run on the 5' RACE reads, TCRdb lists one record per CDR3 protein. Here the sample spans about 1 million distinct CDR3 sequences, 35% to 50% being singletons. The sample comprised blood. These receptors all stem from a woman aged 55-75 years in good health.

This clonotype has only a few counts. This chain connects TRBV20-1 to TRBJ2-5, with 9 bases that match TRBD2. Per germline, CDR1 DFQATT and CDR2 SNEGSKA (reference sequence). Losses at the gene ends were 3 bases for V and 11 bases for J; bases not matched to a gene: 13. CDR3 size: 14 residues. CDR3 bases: TGCAGTGCTAGCGGGACTAGCAGGTCGGGGGAGCAGTACTTC. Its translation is CSASGTSRSGEQYF.

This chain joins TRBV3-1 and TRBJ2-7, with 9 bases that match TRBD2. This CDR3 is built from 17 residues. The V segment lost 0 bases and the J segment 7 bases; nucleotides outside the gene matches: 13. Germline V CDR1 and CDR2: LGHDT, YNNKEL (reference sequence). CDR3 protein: CASSQEGLARTYNEQYF. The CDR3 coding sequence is TGTGCCAGCAGCCAAGAGGGACTAGCTAGAACCTACAATGAGCAGTACTTC.

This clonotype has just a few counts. The CDR3 region has the DNA TGTGCCAGCAGTTACTCAGGACAGAATCAAGAGACCCAGTACTTC. It specifies CASSYSGQNQETQYF. V gene TRBV6-5 combines with J gene TRBJ2-5, with TRBD1 as a possible D gene (6 bases). Germline values: CDR1 MNHEY, CDR2 SVGAGI. V dropped 0 bases and J dropped 2 bases, with 10 bases sitting between them. The length of the CDR3 is 15 residues.

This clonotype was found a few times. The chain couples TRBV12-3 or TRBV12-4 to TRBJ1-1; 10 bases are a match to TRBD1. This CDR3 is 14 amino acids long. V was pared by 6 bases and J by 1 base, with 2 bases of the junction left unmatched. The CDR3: CASRTGGANTEAFF. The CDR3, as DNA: TGTGCCAGCAGGACAGGGGGCGCGAACACTGAAGCTTTCTTT.

DNA of the CDR3: TGTGCCACCAGTGATGCTAGGTGGGGGGGAGAGACCCAGTACTTC. Translating gives CATSDARWGGETQYF. V gene TRBV24-1 combines with J gene TRBJ2-5, with 7 bases identical to TRBD2. V was pared by 3 bases and J by 4 bases, with 7 bases of the junction left unmatched. This CDR3 spans 15 amino acids. Germline values: CDR1 KGHDR, CDR2 SFDVKD.

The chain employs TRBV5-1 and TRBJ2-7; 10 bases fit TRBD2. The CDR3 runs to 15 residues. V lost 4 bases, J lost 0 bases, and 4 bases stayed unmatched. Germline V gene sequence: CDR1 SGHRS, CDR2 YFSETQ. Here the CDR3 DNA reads TGCGCCAGCAGCGGGATAGCGGGAGGCTCCTACGAGCAGTACGTC. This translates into CASSGIAGGSYEQYV.

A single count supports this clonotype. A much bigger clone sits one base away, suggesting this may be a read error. The CDR3 here is CSTRTQIGNEQFF. CDR3 sequence (DNA): TGCAGCACTCGGACGCAAATCGGGAATGAGCAGTTCTTC. This chain joins TRBV29-1 and TRBJ2-1, with D unresolved. V lost 8 bases, J lost 7 bases, and 18 bases lay in between. Germline-derived CDR1 and CDR2 are SQVTM and ANQGSEA. The CDR3 runs 13 residues.

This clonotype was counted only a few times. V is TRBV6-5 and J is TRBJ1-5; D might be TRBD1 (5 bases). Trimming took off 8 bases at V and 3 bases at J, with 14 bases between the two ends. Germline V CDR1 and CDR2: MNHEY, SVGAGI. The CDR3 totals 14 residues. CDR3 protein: CASWGIGSNQPQHF. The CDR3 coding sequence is TGTGCCAGCTGGGGGATCGGTTCCAATCAGCCCCAGCATTTT.

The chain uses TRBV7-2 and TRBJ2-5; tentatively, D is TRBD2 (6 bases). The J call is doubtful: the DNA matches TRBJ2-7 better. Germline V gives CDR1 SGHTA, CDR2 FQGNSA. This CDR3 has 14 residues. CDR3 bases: TGTGCCAGCAGCGTAGGGCTAGCGATACACGAGCAGTACTTC. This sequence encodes CASSVGLAIHEQYF.

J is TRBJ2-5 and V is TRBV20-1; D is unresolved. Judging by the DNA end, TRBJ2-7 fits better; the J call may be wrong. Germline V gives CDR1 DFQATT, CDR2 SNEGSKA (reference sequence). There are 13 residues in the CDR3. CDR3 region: CSARASGFYEQYF. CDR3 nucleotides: TGCAGTGCTAGAGCGTCCGGTTTCTACGAGCAGTACTTC.

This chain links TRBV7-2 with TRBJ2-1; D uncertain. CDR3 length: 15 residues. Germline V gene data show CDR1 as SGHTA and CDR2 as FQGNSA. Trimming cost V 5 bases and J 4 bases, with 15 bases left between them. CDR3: CASSPHLGRYNEQFF. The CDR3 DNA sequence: TGTGCCAGCAGCCCCCATCTGGGCAGGTACAATGAGCAGTTCTTC. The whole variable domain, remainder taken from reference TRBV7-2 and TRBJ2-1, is GAGVSQSPSNKVTEKGKDVELRCDPISGHTALYWYRQSLGQGLEFLIYFQGNSAPDKSGLPSDRFSAERTGGSVSTLTIQRTQQEDSAVYLCASSPHLGRYNEQFFGPGTRLTVL.

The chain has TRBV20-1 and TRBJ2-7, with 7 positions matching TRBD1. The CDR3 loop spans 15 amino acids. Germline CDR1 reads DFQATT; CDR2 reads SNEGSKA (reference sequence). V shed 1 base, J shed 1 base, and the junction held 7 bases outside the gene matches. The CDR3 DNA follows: TGCAGTGCTAGAGTCCCGACAGGGCTTTCCTACGAGCAGTACTTC. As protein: CSARVPTGLSYEQYF.

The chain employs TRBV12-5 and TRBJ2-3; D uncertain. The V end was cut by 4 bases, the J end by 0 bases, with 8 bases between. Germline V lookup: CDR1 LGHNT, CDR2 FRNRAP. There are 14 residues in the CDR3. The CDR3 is CASGSGDSTDTQYF. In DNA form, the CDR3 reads TGTGCTAGTGGTTCAGGCGATAGCACAGATACGCAGTATTTT.

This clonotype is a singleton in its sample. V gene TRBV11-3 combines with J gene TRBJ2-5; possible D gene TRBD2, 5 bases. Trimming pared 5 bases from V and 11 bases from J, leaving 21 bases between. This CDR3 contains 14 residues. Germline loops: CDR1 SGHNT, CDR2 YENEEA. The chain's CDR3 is CASSPRGAANEQYF. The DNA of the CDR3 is TGTGCCAGCAGCCCTCGGGGTGCCGCCAATGAGCAGTACTTC.

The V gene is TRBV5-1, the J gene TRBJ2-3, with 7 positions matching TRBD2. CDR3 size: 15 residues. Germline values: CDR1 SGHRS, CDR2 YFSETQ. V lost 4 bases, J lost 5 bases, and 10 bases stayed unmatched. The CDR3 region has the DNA TGCGCCAGCAGCCAAGATGGACTAGGAGTAGATACGCAGTATTTT. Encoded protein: CASSQDGLGVDTQYF.

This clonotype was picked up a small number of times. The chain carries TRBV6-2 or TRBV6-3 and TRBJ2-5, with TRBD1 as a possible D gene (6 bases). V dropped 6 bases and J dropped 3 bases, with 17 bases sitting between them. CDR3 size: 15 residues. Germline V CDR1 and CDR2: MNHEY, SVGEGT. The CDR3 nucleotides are TGTGCCAGCAGACCGGGACACCTCATGGAAGAGACCCAGTACTTC. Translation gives CASRPGHLMEETQYF.

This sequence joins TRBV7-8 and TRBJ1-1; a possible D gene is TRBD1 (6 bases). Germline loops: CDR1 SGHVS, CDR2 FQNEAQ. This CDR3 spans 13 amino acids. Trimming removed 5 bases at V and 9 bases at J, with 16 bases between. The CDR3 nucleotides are TGTGCCAGCAGCCCCGGGACACGGAACAAAGCTTTCTTT. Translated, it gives CASSPGTRNKAFF.

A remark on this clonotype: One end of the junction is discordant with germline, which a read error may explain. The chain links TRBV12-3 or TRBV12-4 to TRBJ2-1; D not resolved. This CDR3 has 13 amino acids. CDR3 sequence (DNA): TGTGCCGGCAGCCCAATTTCGCCGTCCGAGCAGTTCTTC. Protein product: CAGSPISPSEQFF.

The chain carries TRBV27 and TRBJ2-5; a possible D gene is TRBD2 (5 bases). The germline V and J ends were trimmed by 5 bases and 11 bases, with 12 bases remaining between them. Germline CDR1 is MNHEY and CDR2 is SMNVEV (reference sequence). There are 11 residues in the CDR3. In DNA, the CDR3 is TGTGCCAGCAGTAACCTAGCCCGGCAGTACTTC. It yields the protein CASSNLARQYF.

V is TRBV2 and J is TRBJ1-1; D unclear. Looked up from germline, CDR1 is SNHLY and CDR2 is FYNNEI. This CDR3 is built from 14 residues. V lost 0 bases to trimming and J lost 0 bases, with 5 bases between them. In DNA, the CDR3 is TGTGCCAGCAGTGAAGCGGCAATGAACACTGAAGCTTTCTTT. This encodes CASSEAAMNTEAFF.

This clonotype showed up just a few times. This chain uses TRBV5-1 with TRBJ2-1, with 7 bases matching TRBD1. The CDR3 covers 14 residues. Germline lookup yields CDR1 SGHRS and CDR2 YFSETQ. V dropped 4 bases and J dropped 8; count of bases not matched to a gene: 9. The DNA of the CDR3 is TGCGCCAGCAGCCACGGACAGGTGCGCGATGAGCAGTTCTTC. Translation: CASSHGQVRDEQFF.

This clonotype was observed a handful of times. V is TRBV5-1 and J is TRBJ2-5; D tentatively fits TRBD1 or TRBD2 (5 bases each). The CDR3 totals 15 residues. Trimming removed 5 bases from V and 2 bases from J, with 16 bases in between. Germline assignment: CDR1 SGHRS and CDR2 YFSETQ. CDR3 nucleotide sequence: TGCGCCAGCAGGCATGGGCCGGGACCTCAAGAGACCCAGTACTTC. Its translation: CASRHGPGPQETQYF. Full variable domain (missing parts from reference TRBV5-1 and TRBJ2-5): KAGVTQTPRYLIKTRGQQVTLSCSPISGHRSVSWYQQTPGQGLQFLFEYFSETQRNKGNFPGRFSGRQFSNSRSEMNVSTLELGDSALYLCASRHGPGPQETQYFGPGTRLLVL.

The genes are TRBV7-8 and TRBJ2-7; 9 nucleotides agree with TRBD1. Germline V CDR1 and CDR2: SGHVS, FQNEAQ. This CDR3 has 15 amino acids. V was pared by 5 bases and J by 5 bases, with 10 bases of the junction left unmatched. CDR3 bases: TGTGCCAGCAGCCATCGACAGGGGGAAATACACGAGCAGTACTTC. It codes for CASSHRQGEIHEQYF.

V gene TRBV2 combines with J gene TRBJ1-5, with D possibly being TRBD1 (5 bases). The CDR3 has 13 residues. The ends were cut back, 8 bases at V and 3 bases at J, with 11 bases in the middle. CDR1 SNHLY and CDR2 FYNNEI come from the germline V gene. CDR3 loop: CASVRELNQPQHF. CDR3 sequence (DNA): TGTGCCAGCGTCAGGGAACTCAATCAGCCCCAGCATTTT.

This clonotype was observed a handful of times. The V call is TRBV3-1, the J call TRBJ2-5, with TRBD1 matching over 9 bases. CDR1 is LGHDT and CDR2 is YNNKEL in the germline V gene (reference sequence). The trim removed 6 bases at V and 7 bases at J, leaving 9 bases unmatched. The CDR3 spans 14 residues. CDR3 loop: CASSLYRGLGTQYF. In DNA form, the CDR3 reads TGTGCCAGCAGTCTATACAGGGGGCTGGGGACCCAGTACTTC.

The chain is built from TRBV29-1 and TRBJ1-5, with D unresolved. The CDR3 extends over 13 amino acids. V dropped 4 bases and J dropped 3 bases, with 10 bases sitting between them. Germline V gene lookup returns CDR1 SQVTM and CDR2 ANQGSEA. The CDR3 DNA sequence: TGCAGCGTTGCGTCGACGGACAATCAGCCCCAGCATTTT. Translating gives CSVASTDNQPQHF.

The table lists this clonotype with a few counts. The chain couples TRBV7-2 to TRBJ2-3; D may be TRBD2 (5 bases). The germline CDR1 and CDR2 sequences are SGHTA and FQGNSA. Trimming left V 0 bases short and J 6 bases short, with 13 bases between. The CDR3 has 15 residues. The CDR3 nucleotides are TGTGCCAGCAGCTTAGCGTCGGGGAAATGGGATACGCAGTATTTT. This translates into CASSLASGKWDTQYF.

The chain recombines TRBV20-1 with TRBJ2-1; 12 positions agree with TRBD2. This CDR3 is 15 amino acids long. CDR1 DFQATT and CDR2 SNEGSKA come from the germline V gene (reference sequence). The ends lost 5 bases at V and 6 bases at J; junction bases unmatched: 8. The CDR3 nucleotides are TGCAGTGCTCCGAAACTAGCGGGAGGCTTCAATGAGCAGTTCTTC. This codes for CSAPKLAGGFNEQFF.

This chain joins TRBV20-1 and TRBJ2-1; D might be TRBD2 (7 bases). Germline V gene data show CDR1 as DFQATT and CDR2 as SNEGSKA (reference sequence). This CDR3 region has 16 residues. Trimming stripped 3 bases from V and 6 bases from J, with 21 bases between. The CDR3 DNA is TGCAGTGCTAGTATCCCCGGCGGGAGAGGGGGCAATGAGCAGTTCTTC. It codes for CSASIPGGRGGNEQFF.

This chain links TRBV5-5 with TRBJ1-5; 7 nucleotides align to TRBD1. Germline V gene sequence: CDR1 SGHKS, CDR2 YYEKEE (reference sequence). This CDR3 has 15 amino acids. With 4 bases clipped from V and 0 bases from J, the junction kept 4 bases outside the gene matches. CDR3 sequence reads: CASSGTAYSNQPQHF. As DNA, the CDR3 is TGTGCCAGCAGCGGGACAGCTTATAGCAATCAGCCCCAGCATTTT.